This passage covers 32 T cell receptor beta chains from one sample sequenced in a study of cytomegalovirus exposure and HLA in healthy donors. Vbeta (60) and Jbeta (13) primers were used in the PCR. Repertoires were generated with immunoSEQ multiplex PCR, while TCRdb's copy carries only in-frame clones and drops some. This table holds approximately 130,000 clones, 84% found once. The specimen was PBMCs. These receptors were taken from a man between 50 and 59 years old in good health and CMV-seronegative.

The CDR3 here is CASSDRQGEWGYTF. CDR3 nucleotides: TGTGCCAGCAGTGACCGGCAGGGGGAATGGGGCTACACCTTC. The chain couples TRBV2 to TRBJ1-2; 7 nucleotides line up with TRBD1. The trim removed 3 bases at V and 8 bases at J, leaving 9 bases unmatched. The CDR3 extends over 14 amino acids. Germline V CDR1 and CDR2: SNHLY, FYNNEI.

V and J are TRBV28 and TRBJ2-3, with 7 bases matching TRBD2. Unmatched junction bases numbered 15, after V lost 8 bases and J lost 7 bases. Germline V gives CDR1 MDHEN, CDR2 SYDVKM. This CDR3 is 15 amino acids long. This CDR3 reads CASLIGGGGINTQYF. CDR3 nucleotides: TGTGCCAGCCTTATAGGTGGCGGGGGAATCAATACGCAGTATTTT.

The rearrangement joins TRBV19 to TRBJ2-1, with 7 bases identical to TRBD2. Germline V CDR1 and CDR2: LNHDA, SQIVND (reference sequence). V was pared by 1 base and J by 7 bases, with 7 bases of the junction left unmatched. The CDR3 loop spans 15 amino acids. The CDR3 loop is CASSIVPGTTNEQFF. In DNA form, the CDR3 reads TGTGCCAGTAGTATAGTTCCAGGGACTACAAATGAGCAGTTCTTC.

V is TRBV5-4 and J is TRBJ1-1; tentative D call: TRBD1 (5 bases). The CDR3 length is 15 residues. V shed 1 base and J shed 1 base, with 11 bases lying between them. The germline V gene has CDR1 SGHNT and CDR2 YYREEE (reference sequence). The CDR3 DNA reads TGTGCCAGCAGCTTGTGGCAGGGAAAGAACACTGAAGCTTTCTTT. Translation: CASSLWQGKNTEAFF. Drawing the rest from reference TRBV5-4 and TRBJ1-1, the complete variable domain is ETGVTQSPTHLIKTRGQQVTLRCSSQSGHNTVSWYQQALGQGPQFIFQYYREEENGRGNFPPRFSGLQFPNYSSELNVNALELDDSALYLCASSLWQGKNTEAFFGQGTRLTVV.

The chain has TRBV7-6 and TRBJ2-1; D is unclear. Germline V CDR1 and CDR2: SGHVS, FNYEAQ. Trimming stripped 3 bases from V and 8 bases from J, with 11 bases between. The CDR3 has 13 amino acids. The DNA of the CDR3 is TGTGCCAGCAGCTTCTCGGTAAACGATGAGCAGTTCTTC. Amino acid sequence: CASSFSVNDEQFF.

The V call is TRBV27, the J call TRBJ2-1; 8 bases line up with TRBD1. This CDR3 has 13 amino acids. J gave up 6 bases and V 3 bases, and 1 base lay outside the gene matches. Germline V CDR1 and CDR2: MNHEY, SMNVEV (reference sequence). This chain's CDR3 is CASSLGQANEQFF. CDR3 nucleotides: TGTGCCAGCAGTTTGGGACAGGCCAATGAGCAGTTCTTC.

This rearrangement joins TRBV6-1 to TRBJ2-1; 8 positions match TRBD2. V lost 6 bases to trimming and J lost 4 bases; unmatched junction nucleotides: 8. The CDR3 runs 15 residues. Germline-derived CDR1 and CDR2 are MNHNS and SASEGT. CDR3 sequence: CASRSAGGFYNEQFF. CDR3 bases: TGTGCCAGCAGGTCCGCGGGGGGCTTTTACAATGAGCAGTTCTTC.

The V gene is TRBV4-1, the J gene TRBJ1-1, with D unresolved. V lost 4 bases and J 3 bases, leaving 12 bases between the germline ends. The germline V gene encodes CDR1 MGHRA and CDR2 YSYEKL. This CDR3 spans 14 amino acids. As DNA, the CDR3 is TGCGCCAGCAGCCGGTTGGTTAGAGACACTGAAGCTTTCTTT. It yields the protein CASSRLVRDTEAFF.

The chain uses TRBV2 and TRBJ2-3; 8 nucleotides match TRBD2. V dropped 6 bases and J dropped 0; count of bases not matched to a gene: 5. Germline V gene sequence: CDR1 SNHLY, CDR2 FYNNEI. The CDR3 is 15 residues long. The CDR3 sequence is CASSLTSGSTDTQYF. CDR3 nucleotides: TGTGCCAGCAGCCTAACTAGCGGTAGCACAGATACGCAGTATTTT.

The CDR3 DNA follows: TGTGCCAGCAGCATACCCCTTTTGATCCAGTCGGGCTACACCTTC. It translates to CASSIPLLIQSGYTF. This rearrangement joins TRBV5-6 to TRBJ1-2; the D is unclear. V lost 4 bases and J lost 8, with 21 bases in between. The CDR3 totals 15 residues. Germline V gene data show CDR1 as SGHDT and CDR2 as YYEEEE.

This rearrangement joins TRBV27 to TRBJ2-2; D is undetermined. The CDR3 spans 14 residues. V dropped 1 base and J dropped 8 bases, with 11 bases sitting between them. Germline loops: CDR1 MNHEY, CDR2 SMNVEV (reference sequence). The CDR3 DNA sequence: TGTGCCAGCAGTTTATGGTCCCGGTCGGGGGAGCTGTTTTTT. Residues: CASSLWSRSGELFF.

DNA of the CDR3: TGTGCCACCAGCAGACCCGGACAGGGGAACTATGGCTACACCTTC. Residues: CATSRPGQGNYGYTF. This chain uses TRBV15 with TRBJ1-2; 9 nucleotides line up with TRBD1. CDR3 length: 15 residues. Germline V gene lookup returns CDR1 LNHNV and CDR2 YYDKDF (reference sequence). V lost 2 bases to trimming and J lost 2 bases; unmatched junction nucleotides: 3. The full variable domain, in which reference TRBV15 and TRBJ1-2 provide the parts outside the CDR3, is DAMVIQNPRYQVTQFGKPVTLSCSQTLNHNVMYWYQQKSSQAPKLLFHYYDKDFNNEADTPDNFQSRRPNTSFCFLDIRSPGLGDTAMYLCATSRPGQGNYGYTFGSGTRLTVV.

The chain has TRBV5-1 and TRBJ1-4, with a possible D match to TRBD1 (5 bases). The CDR3 is made up of 13 amino acids. Germline lookup yields CDR1 SGHRS and CDR2 YFSETQ. V was cut by 4 bases and J by 6 bases, with 10 bases left in between. The DNA for the CDR3 is TGCGCCAGCAGCCGGGGGTTAGATGAAAAACTGTTTTTT. Amino acid sequence: CASSRGLDEKLFF.

The chain carries TRBV4-3 and TRBJ1-2; no firm D call. Germline V gene data show CDR1 as LGHNA and CDR2 as YSLEER. Trimming took 4 bases from V and 0 from J, leaving 12 bases between them. The CDR3 has 15 amino acids. The CDR3: CASSLQRGANYGYTF. The DNA of the CDR3 is TGCGCCAGCAGCCTCCAGCGGGGAGCTAACTATGGCTACACCTTC.

The chain employs TRBV6-5 and TRBJ1-2, with unresolved D. V lost 6 bases and J lost 1, with 9 bases in between. CDR1 is MNHEY and CDR2 is SVGAGI in the germline V gene. This CDR3 contains 13 residues. The CDR3 DNA reads TGTGCCAGCAGAGGACTCCTTAACTATGGCTACACCTTC. Its translation: CASRGLLNYGYTF.

CDR3 amino acids: CAITPEGGGGDTEAFF. The CDR3 DNA reads as TGTGCCATCACCCCAGAGGGGGGCGGGGGGGACACTGAAGCTTTCTTT. The chain couples TRBV10-3 to TRBJ1-1, with a weak D call TRBD1 (6 bases). Trimming cost V 7 bases and J 3 bases, with 21 bases left between them. This CDR3 comprises 16 residues. CDR1 and CDR2 from the germline V gene are ENHRY and SYGVKD.

This chain links TRBV30 with TRBJ2-3; 11 bases map to TRBD2. This CDR3 has 14 residues. Trimming at V came to 0 bases and at J to 5 bases, leaving 1 base not matched to a gene. Germline V gives CDR1 GTSNPN, CDR2 SVGIG (reference sequence). The CDR3: CAWSVGTSGDTQYF. DNA of the CDR3: TGTGCCTGGAGTGTGGGGACTAGCGGAGATACGCAGTATTTT.

J is TRBJ1-3 and V is TRBV5-1; 7 bases line up with TRBD1. Germline V gene data show CDR1 as SGHRS and CDR2 as YFSETQ. V dropped 1 base and J dropped 1; count of bases not matched to a gene: 8. The CDR3 runs to 17 residues. The CDR3 reads CASSLYSGTVSGNTIYF. The CDR3 coding sequence is TGCGCCAGCAGCTTGTACTCCGGGACAGTTTCTGGAAACACCATATATTTT.

The chain joins TRBV4-1 to TRBJ2-3; D gene ambiguous. Trimming cost V 5 bases and J 5 bases, with 8 bases left between them. The CDR3 spans 12 residues. CDR1 MGHRA and CDR2 YSYEKL come from the germline V gene. The CDR3 region has the DNA TGCGCCAGCAGCTTCTCAGGAGATACGCAGTATTTT. Amino acids: CASSFSGDTQYF.

The sample holds a few counts of this clone. The chain has TRBV7-9 and TRBJ2-3, with 7 bases aligning to TRBD2. The CDR3 has 14 amino acids. J lost 13 bases, V lost 6 bases, and 16 bases had no gene match. CDR1 SEHNR and CDR2 FQNEAQ come from the germline V gene (reference sequence). The CDR3 sequence is CASSGISGTLREYF. Here the CDR3 DNA reads TGTGCCAGCAGTGGTATCAGCGGGACCCTCAGGGAGTATTTT.

The rearrangement uses TRBV6-1 and TRBJ1-6; TRBD1 matches 8 bases. Germline assignment: CDR1 MNHNS and CDR2 SASEGT. J was trimmed by 7 bases and V by 8 bases; bases with no gene match: 7. The CDR3 extends over 14 amino acids. The CDR3 nucleotides are TGTGCCAGCGCACAGGGGGTGGAAAATTCACCCCTCCACTTT. Translation: CASAQGVENSPLHF.

The V gene is TRBV29-1, the J gene TRBJ2-5; D is perhaps TRBD2 (6 bases). CDR1 SQVTM and CDR2 ANQGSEA come from the germline V gene. Deletions cut 6 bases from V and 5 bases from J, with 19 bases between. CDR3 size: 14 residues. The CDR3 DNA follows: TGCAGCGTCACCGGGACTGGAGGGGTTGAGACCCAGTACTTC. This sequence encodes CSVTGTGGVETQYF.

V usage is TRBV6-5 and J usage is TRBJ1-4; TRBD1 matches at 9 bases. The CDR3 has 14 amino acids. V gave up 6 bases and J gave up 7 bases; unmatched junction bases: 6. From germline, CDR1 is MNHEY and CDR2 SVGAGI. The CDR3 region is CASRRPGQGEKLFF. The CDR3 DNA is TGTGCCAGCAGACGCCCGGGACAGGGTGAAAAACTGTTTTTT.

The chain uses TRBV10-3 and TRBJ2-1; 8 nucleotides match TRBD1. This CDR3 region has 15 residues. The trim removed 3 bases at V and 10 bases at J, leaving 11 bases unmatched. Germline V CDR1 and CDR2: ENHRY, SYGVKD. CDR3 sequence: CAISESRGRFKEQFF. CDR3 nucleotides: TGTGCCATCAGTGAATCCAGGGGGCGCTTTAAGGAGCAGTTCTTC.

This clone was seen once. The chain combines TRBV27 with TRBJ1-6; D may be TRBD1 (5 bases). CDR1 is MNHEY, CDR2 SMNVEV, per germline (reference sequence). The CDR3 consists of 16 residues. V gave up 4 bases and J gave up 1 base, with 11 bases separating them. The CDR3 reads CASSSGWSSYNSPLHF. The CDR3 DNA sequence: TGTGCCAGCAGTTCAGGGTGGAGTTCCTATAATTCACCCCTCCACTTT.

J is TRBJ1-2 and V is TRBV5-1; D unresolved. V was clipped by 3 bases and J by 8 bases, with 17 bases between them. The CDR3 contains 14 residues. Germline CDR1 reads SGHRS; CDR2 reads YFSETQ. The CDR3 spells CASSSVGGRGGYTF. The DNA of the CDR3 is TGCGCCAGCAGCTCGGTCGGCGGCCGAGGGGGCTACACCTTC.

The gene calls are TRBV30 and TRBJ1-2; D gene ambiguous. Germline V gene sequence: CDR1 GTSNPN, CDR2 SVGIG (reference sequence). CDR3 length: 13 amino acids. V gave up 2 bases and J gave up 4 bases, with 11 bases separating them. This CDR3 reads CAWSLERVYGYTF. The DNA of the CDR3 is TGTGCCTGGAGTCTTGAGCGAGTCTATGGCTACACCTTC.

This clone was seen a handful of times. The gene calls are TRBV19 and TRBJ2-5; 7 nucleotides agree with TRBD1. The CDR3 is 15 residues long. The J segment lost 3 bases and the V segment lost 0 bases, leaving 4 bases of the junction unmatched. The germline gives CDR1 LNHDA, CDR2 SQIVND (reference sequence). CDR3 amino acids: CASSIDPGQKETQYF. The CDR3 DNA reads TGTGCCAGTAGTATAGATCCGGGACAGAAAGAGACCCAGTACTTC.

V is TRBV7-9 and J is TRBJ2-1; 11 nucleotides agree with TRBD2. The CDR3 runs 17 residues. Germline trimming cut 4 bases from V and 5 bases from J; bases unmatched to any gene: 10. Germline V gene data show CDR1 as SEHNR and CDR2 as FQNEAQ (reference sequence). DNA for the CDR3: TGTGCCAGCAGCTCTTTAGCGGGGGGGGAGGTTGACAATGAGCAGTTCTTC. It yields the protein CASSSLAGGEVDNEQFF.

This rearrangement joins TRBV4-1 to TRBJ2-7; perhaps TRBD2 as D (6 bases). There are 14 residues in the CDR3. Germline CDR1 and CDR2: MGHRA and YSYEKL. Trimming removed 0 bases at V and 5 bases at J, with 11 bases between. The chain's CDR3 is CASSQEPGRDEQYF. The CDR3, as DNA: TGCGCCAGCAGCCAAGAGCCCGGGAGAGACGAGCAGTACTTC.

This clone is a singleton in its sample. The chain is built from TRBV10-1 and TRBJ2-1; 8 bases match TRBD2. Germline CDR1 WNHNN, CDR2 SYGVQD (reference sequence). The CDR3 sequence is 12 residues long. Germline trimming cut 2 bases from V and 15 bases from J; bases unmatched to any gene: 6. CDR3 sequence: CASSEAGGVGFF. The CDR3 nucleotides read TGCGCCAGCAGTGAGGCCGGGGGGGTCGGGTTCTTC.

V is TRBV4-1 and J is TRBJ1-1; D not resolved. V gave up 1 base and J gave up 4 bases, with 7 bases separating them. Germline CDR1 MGHRA, CDR2 YSYEKL. The CDR3 loop spans 13 amino acids. CDR3 DNA: TGCGCCAGCAGCCAAGTTGAGGGCACTGAAGCTTTCTTT. Amino acid sequence: CASSQVEGTEAFF.